These 14 T cell receptor beta chains were all obtained from the same sample, sequenced in a study of blood T cell repertoires in COVID-19. Only in-frame clones appear in the TCRdb table, and some are missing; sequencing was by immunoSEQ multiplex PCR. The sample shows 390,000 or so clones, approximately 90% of them seen only once. Sequenced material: peripheral blood. These receptors were obtained from a woman in her 30s with active or convalescent COVID-19.

V gene TRBV20-1 combines with J gene TRBJ1-1; 8 positions agree with TRBD1. CDR3 size: 13 residues. The germline gives CDR1 DFQATT, CDR2 SNEGSKA (reference sequence). V lost 3 bases and J lost 2; bases outside the gene matches: 2. The CDR3 sequence: CSASDRGNTEAFF. The DNA of the CDR3 is TGCAGTGCTAGTGACAGGGGAAACACTGAAGCTTTCTTT.

This clone turned up a few times. The chain links TRBV4-1 to TRBJ2-7, with TRBD2 as a possible D gene (5 bases). This CDR3 comprises 15 residues. Germline V lookup: CDR1 MGHRA, CDR2 YSYEKL. Trimming pared 0 bases from V and 2 bases from J, leaving 11 bases between. The CDR3 DNA is TGCGCCAGCAGCCAAGAGAACGGAGGAGCCTACGAGCAGTACTTC. Its protein product is CASSQENGGAYEQYF.

V gene TRBV4-1 combines with J gene TRBJ2-1, with 13 bases aligning to TRBD2. The CDR3 spans 21 residues. Germline CDR1 is MGHRA and CDR2 is YSYEKL. Unmatched junction bases numbered 14, after V lost 0 bases and J lost 3 bases. The chain's CDR3 is CASSQDATSGRSKRVYNEQFF. In DNA, the CDR3 is TGCGCCAGCAGCCAAGATGCGACTAGCGGGAGGTCGAAGAGGGTCTACAATGAGCAGTTCTTC.

The chain recombines TRBV18 with TRBJ2-1; 14 positions match TRBD2. In germline, CDR1 is KGHSH, CDR2 LQKENI. The length of the CDR3 is 17 residues. With V trimmed by 4 bases and J by 2 bases, 4 bases remained unmatched. The CDR3 DNA follows: TGTGCCAGCTCACTGGGACTAGCGGGAGTGGCCTACAATGAGCAGTTCTTC. The encoded protein is CASSLGLAGVAYNEQFF.

The genes are TRBV11-2 and TRBJ1-6; 11 bases agree with TRBD1. The V gene end was trimmed by 1 base and the J gene end by 7 bases; junction bases not matched to a gene: 6. CDR1 and CDR2 from the germline V gene are SGHAT and FQNNGV. The length of the CDR3 is 17 residues. In nucleotides, the CDR3 is TGTGCCAGCAGCTTAGGAGGACAGGGGGCGAAGAATTCACCCCTCCACTTT. Translated, it gives CASSLGGQGAKNSPLHF.

The chain employs TRBV5-4 and TRBJ1-2; TRBD1 matches at 10 bases. V shed 4 bases and J 8 bases; nucleotides not matched to a gene: 8. Germline V gene lookup returns CDR1 SGHNT and CDR2 YYREEE (reference sequence). This CDR3 contains 14 residues. The CDR3 region is CASSAADRGLGYTF. In nucleotides, the CDR3 is TGTGCCAGCAGCGCGGCAGACAGGGGGCTAGGCTACACCTTC.

The chain joins TRBV24-1 to TRBJ1-2; D unresolved. V was shortened by 9 bases and J by 8 bases, with 9 bases between the two germline ends. Per germline, CDR1 KGHDR and CDR2 SFDVKD. There are 10 residues in the CDR3. CDR3 residues: CATRRTGYTF. Written as DNA, the CDR3 is TGTGCCACCCGGAGAACCGGCTACACCTTC.

V is TRBV5-5 and J is TRBJ2-5; possible D gene TRBD2, 5 bases. V was shortened by 1 base and J by 3 bases, with 13 bases between the two germline ends. CDR1 is SGHKS, CDR2 YYEKEE, per germline (reference sequence). This CDR3 comprises 15 residues. The CDR3 DNA sequence: TGTGCCAGCAGCTTGATAAGCGTAGCGAAAGAGACCCAGTACTTC. It translates to CASSLISVAKETQYF.

V and J are TRBV4-2 and TRBJ2-7; 9 nucleotides align to TRBD2. The CDR3 spans 12 residues. Germline CDR1 is LGHNA and CDR2 is YNFKEQ. For the CDR3, the DNA is TGTGGTAGCGGGAGCCTCCGGTACGAGCAGTACTTC. Protein sequence: CGSGSLRYEQYF.

A note on this clone: The identical CDR3 is also encoded by other nucleotide sequences in the sample. V usage is TRBV5-1 and J usage is TRBJ2-2, with unresolved D. Per germline, CDR1 SGHRS and CDR2 YFSETQ. CDR3 size: 14 residues. Trimming removed 0 bases at V and 3 bases at J, with 6 bases between. The CDR3 nucleotides are TGCGCCAGCAGCTTGGTAACAGACACCGGGGAGCTGTTTTTT. It encodes CASSLVTDTGELFF.

This clone was observed a few times. The V gene is TRBV19, the J gene TRBJ1-2; tentatively, D is TRBD1 (6 bases). V lost 3 bases, J lost 8 bases, and 10 bases lay in between. Germline CDR1 reads LNHDA; CDR2 reads SQIVND (reference sequence). The CDR3 has 12 amino acids. CDR3 bases: TGTGCCAGTAGTATGTCAGGGGTGGGCTACACCTTC. Translation gives CASSMSGVGYTF.

This chain connects TRBV5-1 to TRBJ2-2, with 7 bases that match TRBD2. Germline V gives CDR1 SGHRS, CDR2 YFSETQ. J was trimmed by 1 base and V by 4 bases; bases with no gene match: 4. The CDR3 totals 15 residues. Here the CDR3 reads CASSATSVNTGELFF. The CDR3 DNA reads TGCGCCAGCAGCGCCACTAGCGTGAACACCGGGGAGCTGTTTTTT.

There are a few counts of this clone. This chain connects TRBV3-1 (or the pseudogene TRBV3-2) to TRBJ2-1; a weak D match, TRBD2 (5 bases). The V gene's germline CDR1 is LGHDT and CDR2 YNNKEL (reference sequence). CDR3 size: 11 residues. The germline V and J ends were trimmed by 4 bases and 10 bases, with 8 bases remaining between them. CDR3: CASSPGLEQFF. CDR3 coding DNA: TGTGCCAGCAGCCCTGGACTGGAGCAGTTCTTC.

The rearrangement joins TRBV5-1 to TRBJ2-7; 7 nucleotides line up with TRBD2. Trimming removed 0 bases from V and 1 base from J; junction bases left unmatched: 7. The germline CDR1 and CDR2 sequences are SGHRS and YFSETQ. The CDR3 contains 16 residues. This CDR3 reads CASSLGAGVGSYEQYF. The CDR3 nucleotides are TGCGCCAGCAGCTTGGGGGCGGGAGTAGGGTCCTACGAGCAGTACTTC.